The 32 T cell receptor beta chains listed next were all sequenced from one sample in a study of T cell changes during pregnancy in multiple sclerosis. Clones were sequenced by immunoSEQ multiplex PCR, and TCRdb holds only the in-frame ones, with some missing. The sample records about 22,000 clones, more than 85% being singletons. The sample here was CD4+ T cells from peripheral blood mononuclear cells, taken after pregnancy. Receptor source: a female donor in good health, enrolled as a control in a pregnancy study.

The CDR3 spells CASSEITGERWPQHF. The CDR3 DNA is TGTGCCAGCAGTGAAATCACAGGGGAGAGGTGGCCCCAGCATTTT. This sequence joins TRBV6-1 and TRBJ1-5, with 7 bases lining up with TRBD1. After removal of 2 bases from V and 9 bases from J, the junction contained 10 bases not matched to a gene. Per the germline V gene, CDR1 is MNHNS and CDR2 is SASEGT. This CDR3 is built from 15 residues.

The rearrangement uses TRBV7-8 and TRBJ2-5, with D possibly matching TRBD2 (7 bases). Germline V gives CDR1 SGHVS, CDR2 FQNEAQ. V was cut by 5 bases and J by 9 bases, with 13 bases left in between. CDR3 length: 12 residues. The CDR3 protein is CASSREGGAQYF. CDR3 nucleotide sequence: TGTGCCAGCAGCCGCGAGGGGGGGGCCCAGTACTTC.

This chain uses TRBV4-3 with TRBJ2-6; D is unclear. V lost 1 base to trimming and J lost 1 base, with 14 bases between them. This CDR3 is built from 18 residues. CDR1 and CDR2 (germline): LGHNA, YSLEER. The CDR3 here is CASSQVGYSRSGANVLTF. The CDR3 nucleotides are TGCGCCAGCAGCCAAGTCGGTTACAGCCGTTCTGGGGCCAACGTCCTGACTTTC.

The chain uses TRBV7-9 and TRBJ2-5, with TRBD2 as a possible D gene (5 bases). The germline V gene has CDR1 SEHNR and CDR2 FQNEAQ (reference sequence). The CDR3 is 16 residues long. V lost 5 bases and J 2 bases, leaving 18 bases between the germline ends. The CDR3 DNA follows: TGTGCCAGCAGCGCCGATTTGTTTCGGGGACAAGAGACCCAGTACTTC. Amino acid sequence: CASSADLFRGQETQYF.

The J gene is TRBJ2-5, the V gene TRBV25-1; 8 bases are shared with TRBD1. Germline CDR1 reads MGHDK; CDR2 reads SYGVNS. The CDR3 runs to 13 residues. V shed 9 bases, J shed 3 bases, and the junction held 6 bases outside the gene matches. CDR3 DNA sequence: TGTGCCAGTACCCAGGGGGCGAAAGAGACCCAGTACTTC. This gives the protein CASTQGAKETQYF.

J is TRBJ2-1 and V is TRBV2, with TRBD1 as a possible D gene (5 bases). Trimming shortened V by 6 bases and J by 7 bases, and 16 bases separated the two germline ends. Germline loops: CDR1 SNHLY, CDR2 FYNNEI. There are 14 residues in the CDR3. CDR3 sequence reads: CASRPAQGENEQFF. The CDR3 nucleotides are TGTGCCAGCAGACCAGCACAAGGGGAAAATGAGCAGTTCTTC.

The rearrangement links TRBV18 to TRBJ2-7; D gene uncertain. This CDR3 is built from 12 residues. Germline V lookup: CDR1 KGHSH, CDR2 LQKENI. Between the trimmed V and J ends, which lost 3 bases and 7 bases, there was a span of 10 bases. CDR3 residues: CASSPAGEEQYF. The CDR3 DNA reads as TGTGCCAGCTCACCCGCCGGAGAGGAGCAGTACTTC.

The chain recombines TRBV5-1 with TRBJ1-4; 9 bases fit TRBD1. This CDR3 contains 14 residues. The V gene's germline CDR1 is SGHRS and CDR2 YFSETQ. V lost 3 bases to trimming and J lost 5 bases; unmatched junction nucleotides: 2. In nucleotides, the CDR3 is TGCGCCAGCAGCTCCGGGACAGGGAATGAAAAACTGTTTTTT. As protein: CASSSGTGNEKLFF.

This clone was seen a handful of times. For the CDR3, the DNA is TGCGCCAGCAGCAAACCGGGACAGGGGGGGGAAAAACTGTTTTTT. Encoded protein: CASSKPGQGGEKLFF. V is TRBV4-1 and J is TRBJ1-4, with TRBD1 identical over 11 bases. The CDR3 is 15 residues long. CDR1 MGHRA and CDR2 YSYEKL come from the germline V gene. The trim removed 5 bases at V and 8 bases at J, leaving 7 bases unmatched.

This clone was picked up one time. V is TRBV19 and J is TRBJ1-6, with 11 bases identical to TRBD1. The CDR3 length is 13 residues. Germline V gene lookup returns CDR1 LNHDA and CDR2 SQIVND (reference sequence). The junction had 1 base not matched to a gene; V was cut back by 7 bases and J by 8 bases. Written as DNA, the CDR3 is TGTGCCAGTAAGGACAGGGGGCATTCACCCCTCCACTTT. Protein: CASKDRGHSPLHF. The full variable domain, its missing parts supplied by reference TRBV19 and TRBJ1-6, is DGGITQSPKYLFRKEGQNVTLSCEQNLNHDAMYWYRQDPGQGLRLIYYSQIVNDFQKGDIAEGYSVSREKKESFPLTVTSAQKNPTAFYLCASKDRGHSPLHFGNGTRLTVT.

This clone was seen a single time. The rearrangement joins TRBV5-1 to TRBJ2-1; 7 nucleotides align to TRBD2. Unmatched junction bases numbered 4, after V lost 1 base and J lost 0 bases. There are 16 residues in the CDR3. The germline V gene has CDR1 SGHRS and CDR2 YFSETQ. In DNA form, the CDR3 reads TGCGCCAGCAGCTTGTTCGGCGGGAGCTCCTACAATGAGCAGTTCTTC. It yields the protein CASSLFGGSSYNEQFF.

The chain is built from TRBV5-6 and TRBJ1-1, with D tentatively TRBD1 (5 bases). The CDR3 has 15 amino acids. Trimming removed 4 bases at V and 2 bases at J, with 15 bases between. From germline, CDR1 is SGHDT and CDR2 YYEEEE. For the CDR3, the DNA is TGTGCCAGCAGCCATAGGGGTTTCTACAACACTGAAGCTTTCTTT. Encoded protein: CASSHRGFYNTEAFF.

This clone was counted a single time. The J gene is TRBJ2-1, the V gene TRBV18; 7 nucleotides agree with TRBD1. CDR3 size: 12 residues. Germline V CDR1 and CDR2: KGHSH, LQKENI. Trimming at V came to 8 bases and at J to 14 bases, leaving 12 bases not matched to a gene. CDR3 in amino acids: CASMDRTGRKFF. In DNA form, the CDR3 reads TGTGCCAGCATGGACAGGACGGGGCGGAAGTTCTTC.

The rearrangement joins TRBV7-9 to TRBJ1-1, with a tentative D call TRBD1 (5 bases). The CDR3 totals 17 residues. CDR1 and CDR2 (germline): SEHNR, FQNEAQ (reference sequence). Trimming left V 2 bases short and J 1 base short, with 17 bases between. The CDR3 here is CASSLYLGYRRNTEAFF. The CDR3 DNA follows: TGTGCCAGCAGCTTATACCTTGGGTACAGGCGGAACACTGAAGCTTTCTTT.

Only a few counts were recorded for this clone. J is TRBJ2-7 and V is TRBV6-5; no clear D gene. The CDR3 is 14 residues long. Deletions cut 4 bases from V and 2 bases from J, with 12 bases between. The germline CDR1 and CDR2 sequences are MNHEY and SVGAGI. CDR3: CASSSTYSTYEQYF. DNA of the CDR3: TGTGCCAGCAGTTCCACATACAGTACCTACGAGCAGTACTTC.

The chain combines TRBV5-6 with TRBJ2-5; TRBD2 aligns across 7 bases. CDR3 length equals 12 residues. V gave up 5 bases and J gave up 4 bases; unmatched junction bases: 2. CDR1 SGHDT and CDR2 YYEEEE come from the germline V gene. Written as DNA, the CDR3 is TGTGCCAGCAGGGGGAGGGCAGAGACCCAGTACTTC. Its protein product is CASRGRAETQYF. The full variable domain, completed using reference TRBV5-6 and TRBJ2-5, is DAGVTQSPTHLIKTRGQQVTLRCSPKSGHDTVSWYQQALGQGPQFIFQYYEEEERQRGNFPDRFSGHQFPNYSSELNVNALLLGDSALYLCASRGRAETQYFGPGTRLLVL.

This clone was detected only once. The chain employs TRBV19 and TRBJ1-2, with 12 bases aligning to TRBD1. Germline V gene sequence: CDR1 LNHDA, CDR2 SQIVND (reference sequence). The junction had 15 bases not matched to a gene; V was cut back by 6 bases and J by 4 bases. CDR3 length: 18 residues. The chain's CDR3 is CASRPLTGQGAGSYGYTF. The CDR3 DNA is TGTGCCAGTAGACCCCTAACGGGACAGGGGGCAGGGTCCTATGGCTACACCTTC.

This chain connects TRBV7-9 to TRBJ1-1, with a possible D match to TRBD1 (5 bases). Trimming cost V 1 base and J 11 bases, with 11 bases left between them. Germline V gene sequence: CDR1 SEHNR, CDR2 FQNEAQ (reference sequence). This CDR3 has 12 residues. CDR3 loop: CASSLEGRVAFF. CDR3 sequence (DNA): TGTGCCAGCAGCTTAGAGGGCAGGGTGGCTTTCTTT.

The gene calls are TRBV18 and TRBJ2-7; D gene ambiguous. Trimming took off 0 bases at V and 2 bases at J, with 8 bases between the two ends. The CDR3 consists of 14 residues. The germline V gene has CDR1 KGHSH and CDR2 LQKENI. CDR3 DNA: TGTGCCAGCTCACCACCGTCAGGTACCTACGAGCAGTACTTC. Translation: CASSPPSGTYEQYF.

In nucleotides, the CDR3 is TGTGCCAGCTCCCTCGGGCTAGCGGGGCCCGCGTACGAGCAGTACTTC. Its translation is CASSLGLAGPAYEQYF. V is TRBV27 and J is TRBJ2-7; 9 nucleotides line up with TRBD2. J lost 4 bases, V lost 8 bases, and 15 bases had no gene match. The CDR3 has 16 amino acids. Per germline, CDR1 MNHEY and CDR2 SMNVEV (reference sequence).

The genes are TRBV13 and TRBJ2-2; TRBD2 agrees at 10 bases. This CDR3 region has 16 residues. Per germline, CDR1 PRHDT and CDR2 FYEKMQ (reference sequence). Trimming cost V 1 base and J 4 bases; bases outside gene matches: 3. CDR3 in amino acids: CASSLVLAGLTGELFF. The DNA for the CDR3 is TGTGCCAGCAGCTTAGTACTAGCGGGACTCACCGGGGAGCTGTTTTTT. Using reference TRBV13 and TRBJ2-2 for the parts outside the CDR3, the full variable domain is AAGVIQSPRHLIKEKRETATLKCYPIPRHDTVYWYQQGPGQDPQFLISFYEKMQSDKGSIPDRFSAQQFSDYHSELNMSSLELGDSALYFCASSLVLAGLTGELFFGEGSRLTVL.

CDR3 DNA sequence: TGTGCCAGCAGTGACACGGACAGGGGTTATGGCTACACCTTC. It translates to CASSDTDRGYGYTF. This chain links TRBV6-4 with TRBJ1-2; 9 bases match TRBD1. V lost 2 bases to trimming and J lost 5 bases; unmatched junction nucleotides: 3. This CDR3 is 14 amino acids long. CDR1 MRHNA and CDR2 SNTAGT come from the germline V gene.

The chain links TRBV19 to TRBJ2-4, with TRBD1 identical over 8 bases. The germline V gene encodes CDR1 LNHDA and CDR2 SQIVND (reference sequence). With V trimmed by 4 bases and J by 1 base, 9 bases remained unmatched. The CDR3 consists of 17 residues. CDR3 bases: TGTGCCAGTAGTACCATCCCGCAGGGGGCTGCCAAAAACATTCAGTACTTC. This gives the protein CASSTIPQGAAKNIQYF.

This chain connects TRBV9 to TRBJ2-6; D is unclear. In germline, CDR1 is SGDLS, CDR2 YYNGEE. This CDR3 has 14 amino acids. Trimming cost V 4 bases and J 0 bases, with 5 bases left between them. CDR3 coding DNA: TGTGCCAGCAGCCCCCACTCTGGGGCCAACGTCCTGACTTTC. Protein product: CASSPHSGANVLTF.

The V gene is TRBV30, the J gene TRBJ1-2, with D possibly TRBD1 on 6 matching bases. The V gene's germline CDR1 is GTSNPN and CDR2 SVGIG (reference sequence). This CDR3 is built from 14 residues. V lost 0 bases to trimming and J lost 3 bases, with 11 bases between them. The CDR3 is CAWSVTGQYYGYTF. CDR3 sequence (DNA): TGTGCCTGGAGTGTGACAGGACAGTACTATGGCTACACCTTC.

The CDR3 DNA is TGTGCCACCAGCAGAGATCGGGACAGGGGCGAGACCCAGTACTTC. It yields the protein CATSRDRDRGETQYF. The V call is TRBV15, the J call TRBJ2-5; 10 positions match TRBD1. V was clipped by 0 bases and J by 5 bases; unmatched bases: 3. The CDR3 loop spans 15 amino acids. The germline V gene encodes CDR1 LNHNV and CDR2 YYDKDF (reference sequence).

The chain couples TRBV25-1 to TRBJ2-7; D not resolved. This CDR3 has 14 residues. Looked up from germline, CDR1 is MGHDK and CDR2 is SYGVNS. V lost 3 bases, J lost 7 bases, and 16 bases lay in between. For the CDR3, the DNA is TGTGCCAGCAGTGATCTTGGCGGCTCTCGGGAGCAGTACTTC. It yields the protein CASSDLGGSREQYF.

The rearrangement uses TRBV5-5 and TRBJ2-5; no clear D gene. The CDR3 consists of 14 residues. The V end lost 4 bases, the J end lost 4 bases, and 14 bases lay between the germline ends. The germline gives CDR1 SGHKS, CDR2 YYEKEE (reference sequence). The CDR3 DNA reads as TGTGCCAGCAGCCCCGGCTTAGCCGGAGAGACCCAGTACTTC. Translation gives CASSPGLAGETQYF. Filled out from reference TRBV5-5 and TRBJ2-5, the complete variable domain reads DAGVTQSPTHLIKTRGQQVTLRCSPISGHKSVSWYQQVLGQGPQFIFQYYEKEERGRGNFPDRFSARQFPNYSSELNVNALLLGDSALYLCASSPGLAGETQYFGPGTRLLVL.

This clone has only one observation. In DNA form, the CDR3 reads TGTGCCAGCAGCTTGGCAGGGTCGAACTATGGCTACACCTTC. It translates to CASSLAGSNYGYTF. The chain joins TRBV11-1 to TRBJ1-2; maybe TRBD1 (5 bases). This CDR3 region has 14 residues. With 3 bases removed from V and 2 bases from J, the gap between germline ends came to 10 bases. CDR1 is SGHAT and CDR2 is FQDESV in the germline V gene (reference sequence). The entire variable domain, with the rest obtained from reference TRBV11-1 and TRBJ1-2, is as follows: EAEVAQSPRYKITEKSQAVAFWCDPISGHATLYWYRQILGQGPELLVQFQDESVVDDSQLPKDRFSAERLKGVDSTLKIQPAELGDSAMYLCASSLAGSNYGYTFGSGTRLTVV.

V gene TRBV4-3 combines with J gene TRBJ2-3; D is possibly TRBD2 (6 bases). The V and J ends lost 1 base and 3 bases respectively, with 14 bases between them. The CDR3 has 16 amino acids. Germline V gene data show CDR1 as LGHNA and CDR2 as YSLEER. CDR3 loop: CASSQANGGRTDTQYF. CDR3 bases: TGCGCCAGCAGCCAAGCTAACGGGGGTAGGACAGATACGCAGTATTTT.

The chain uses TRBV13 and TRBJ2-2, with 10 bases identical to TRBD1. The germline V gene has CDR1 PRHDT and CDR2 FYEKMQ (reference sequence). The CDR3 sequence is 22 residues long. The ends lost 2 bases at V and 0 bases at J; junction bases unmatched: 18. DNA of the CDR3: TGTGCCAGCAGCTTAACGGGCCGCCTAACCTACGGGACAGGGGCGAACACCGGGGAGCTGTTTTTT. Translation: CASSLTGRLTYGTGANTGELFF.

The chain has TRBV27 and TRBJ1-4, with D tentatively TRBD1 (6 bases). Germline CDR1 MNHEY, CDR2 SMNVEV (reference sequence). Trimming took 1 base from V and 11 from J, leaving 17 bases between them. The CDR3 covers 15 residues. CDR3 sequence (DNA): TGTGCCAGCAGTTTATGGGACAAGGGAATGAGGAAACTGTTTTTT. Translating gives CASSLWDKGMRKLFF. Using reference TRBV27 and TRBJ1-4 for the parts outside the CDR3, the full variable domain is EAQVTQNPRYLITVTGKKLTVTCSQNMNHEYMSWYRQDPGLGLRQIYYSMNVEVTDKGDVPEGYKVSRKEKRNFPLILESPSPNQTSLYFCASSLWDKGMRKLFFGSGTQLSVL.